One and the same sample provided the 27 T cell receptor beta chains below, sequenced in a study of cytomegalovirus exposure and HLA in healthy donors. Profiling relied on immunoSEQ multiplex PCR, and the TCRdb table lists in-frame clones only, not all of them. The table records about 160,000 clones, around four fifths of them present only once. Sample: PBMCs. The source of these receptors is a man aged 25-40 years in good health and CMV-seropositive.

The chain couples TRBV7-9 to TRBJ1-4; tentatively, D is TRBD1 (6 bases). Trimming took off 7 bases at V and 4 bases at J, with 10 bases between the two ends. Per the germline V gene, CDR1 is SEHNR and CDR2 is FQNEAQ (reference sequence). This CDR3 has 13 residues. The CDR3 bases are TGTGCCAGCAATGACAGGTTTAATGAAAAACTGTTTTTT. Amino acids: CASNDRFNEKLFF.

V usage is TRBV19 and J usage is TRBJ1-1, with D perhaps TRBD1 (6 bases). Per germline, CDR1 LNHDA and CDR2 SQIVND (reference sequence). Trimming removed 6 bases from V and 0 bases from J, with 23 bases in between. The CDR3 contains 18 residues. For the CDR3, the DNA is TGTGCCAGTAGCCCAACCCGCCAACAGGGTGCAATGAACACTGAAGCTTTCTTT. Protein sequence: CASSPTRQQGAMNTEAFF.

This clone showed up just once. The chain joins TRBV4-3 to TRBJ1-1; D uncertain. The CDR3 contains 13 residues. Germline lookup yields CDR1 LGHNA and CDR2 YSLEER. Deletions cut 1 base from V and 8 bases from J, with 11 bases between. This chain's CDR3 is CASSQGVVNEAFF. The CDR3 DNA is TGCGCCAGCAGCCAAGGTGTAGTGAACGAAGCTTTCTTT.

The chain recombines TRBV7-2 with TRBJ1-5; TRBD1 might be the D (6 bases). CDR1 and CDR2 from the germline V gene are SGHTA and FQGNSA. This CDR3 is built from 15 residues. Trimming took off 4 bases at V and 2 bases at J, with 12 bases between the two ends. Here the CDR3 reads CASSSRQEGNQPQHF. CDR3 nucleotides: TGTGCCAGCAGCTCAAGACAGGAGGGCAATCAGCCCCAGCATTTT. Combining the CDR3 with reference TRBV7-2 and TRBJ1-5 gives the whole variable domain GAGVSQSPSNKVTEKGKDVELRCDPISGHTALYWYRQSLGQGLEFLIYFQGNSAPDKSGLPSDRFSAERTGGSVSTLTIQRTQQEDSAVYLCASSSRQEGNQPQHFGDGTRLSIL.

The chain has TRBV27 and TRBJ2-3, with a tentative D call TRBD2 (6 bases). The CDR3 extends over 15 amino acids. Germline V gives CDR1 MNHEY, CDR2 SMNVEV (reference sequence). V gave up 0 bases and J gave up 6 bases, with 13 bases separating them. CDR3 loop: CASSLSLAGIDTQYF. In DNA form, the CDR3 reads TGTGCCAGCAGTTTATCGTTGGCGGGGATCGATACGCAGTATTTT.

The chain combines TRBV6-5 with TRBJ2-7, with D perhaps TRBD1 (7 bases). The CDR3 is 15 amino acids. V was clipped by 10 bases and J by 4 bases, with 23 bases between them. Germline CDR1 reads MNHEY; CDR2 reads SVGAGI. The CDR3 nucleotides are TGTGCCATAGGATTCCCGGGACAGCGGGCTTACGAGCAGTACTTC. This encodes CAIGFPGQRAYEQYF.

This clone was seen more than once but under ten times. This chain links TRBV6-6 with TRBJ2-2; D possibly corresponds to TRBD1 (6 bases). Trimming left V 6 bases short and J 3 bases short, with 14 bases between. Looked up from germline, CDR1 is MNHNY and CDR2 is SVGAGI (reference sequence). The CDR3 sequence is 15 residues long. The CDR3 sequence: CASRTGTSYTGELFF. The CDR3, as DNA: TGTGCCAGCAGAACCGGGACATCCTACACCGGGGAGCTGTTTTTT.

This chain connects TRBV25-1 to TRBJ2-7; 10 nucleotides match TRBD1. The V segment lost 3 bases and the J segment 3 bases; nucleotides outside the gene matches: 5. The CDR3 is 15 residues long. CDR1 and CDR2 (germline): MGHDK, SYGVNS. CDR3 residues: CASSDPGQGYYEQYF. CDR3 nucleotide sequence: TGTGCCAGCAGTGATCCGGGACAGGGGTACTACGAGCAGTACTTC.

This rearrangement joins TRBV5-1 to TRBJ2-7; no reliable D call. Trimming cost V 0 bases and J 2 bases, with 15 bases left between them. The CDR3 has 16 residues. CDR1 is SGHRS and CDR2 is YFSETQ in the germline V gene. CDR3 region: CASSLAAVGKTYEQYF. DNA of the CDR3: TGCGCCAGCAGCTTGGCGGCCGTGGGCAAGACCTACGAGCAGTACTTC.

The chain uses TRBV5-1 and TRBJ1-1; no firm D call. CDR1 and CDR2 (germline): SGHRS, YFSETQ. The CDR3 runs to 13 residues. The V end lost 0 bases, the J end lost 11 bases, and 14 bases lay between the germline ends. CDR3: CASSLEAGLGAFF. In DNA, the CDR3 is TGCGCCAGCAGCTTGGAGGCAGGACTGGGGGCTTTCTTT.

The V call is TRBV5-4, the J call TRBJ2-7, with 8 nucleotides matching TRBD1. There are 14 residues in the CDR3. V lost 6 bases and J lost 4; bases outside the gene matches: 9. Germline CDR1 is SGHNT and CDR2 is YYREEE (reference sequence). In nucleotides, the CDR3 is TGTGCCAGCACCCCCGGGCAGGGGGCTTACGAGCAGTACTTC. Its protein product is CASTPGQGAYEQYF. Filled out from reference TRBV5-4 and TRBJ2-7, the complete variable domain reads ETGVTQSPTHLIKTRGQQVTLRCSSQSGHNTVSWYQQALGQGPQFIFQYYREEENGRGNFPPRFSGLQFPNYSSELNVNALELDDSALYLCASTPGQGAYEQYFGPGTRLTVT.

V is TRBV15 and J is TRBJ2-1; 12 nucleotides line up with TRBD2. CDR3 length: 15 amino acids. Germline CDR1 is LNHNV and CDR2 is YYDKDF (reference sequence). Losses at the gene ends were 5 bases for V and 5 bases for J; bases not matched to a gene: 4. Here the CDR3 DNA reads TGTGCCACCAGCGCGACTAGCGGGGGCCACAATGAGCAGTTCTTC. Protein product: CATSATSGGHNEQFF.

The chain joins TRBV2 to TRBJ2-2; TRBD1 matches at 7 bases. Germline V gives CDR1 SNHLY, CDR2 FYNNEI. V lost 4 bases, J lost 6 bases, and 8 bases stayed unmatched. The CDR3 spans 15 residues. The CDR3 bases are TGTGCCAGCAGTGGGTCGACAGGGCAGGCCGGGGAGCTGTTTTTT. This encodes CASSGSTGQAGELFF.

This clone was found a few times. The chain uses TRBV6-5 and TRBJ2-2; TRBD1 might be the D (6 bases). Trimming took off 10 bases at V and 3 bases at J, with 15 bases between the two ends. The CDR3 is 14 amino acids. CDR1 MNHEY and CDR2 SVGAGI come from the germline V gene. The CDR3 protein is CAMKWGPDTGELFF. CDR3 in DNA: TGTGCCATGAAATGGGGGCCGGACACCGGGGAGCTGTTTTTT.

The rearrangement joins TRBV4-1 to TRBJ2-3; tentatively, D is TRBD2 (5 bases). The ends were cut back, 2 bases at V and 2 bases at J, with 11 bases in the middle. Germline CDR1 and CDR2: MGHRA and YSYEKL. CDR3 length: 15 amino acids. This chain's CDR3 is CASSQLLANTDTQYF. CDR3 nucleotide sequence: TGCGCCAGCAGCCAACTTCTAGCTAACACAGATACGCAGTATTTT.

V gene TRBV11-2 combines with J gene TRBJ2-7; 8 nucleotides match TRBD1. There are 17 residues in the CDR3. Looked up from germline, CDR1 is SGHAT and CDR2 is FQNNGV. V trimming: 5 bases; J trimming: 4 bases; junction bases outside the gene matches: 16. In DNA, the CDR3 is TGTGCCAGCAGCCCCAGAGACAGGGGTTTCCTCTATTACGAGCAGTACTTC. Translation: CASSPRDRGFLYYEQYF.

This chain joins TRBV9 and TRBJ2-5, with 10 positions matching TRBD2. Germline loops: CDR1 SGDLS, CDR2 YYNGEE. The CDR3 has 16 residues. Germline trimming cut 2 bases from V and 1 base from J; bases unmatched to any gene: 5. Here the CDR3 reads CASSVESGGAQETQYF. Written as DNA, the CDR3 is TGTGCCAGCAGCGTCGAGAGCGGGGGGGCCCAAGAGACCCAGTACTTC.

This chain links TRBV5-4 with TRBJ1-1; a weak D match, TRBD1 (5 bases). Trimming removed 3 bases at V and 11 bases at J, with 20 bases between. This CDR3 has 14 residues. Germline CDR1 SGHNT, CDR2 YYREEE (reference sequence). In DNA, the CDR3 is TGTGCCAGCAGCTCGGAATCAGGGCGCCCCGACGCTTTCTTT. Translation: CASSSESGRPDAFF. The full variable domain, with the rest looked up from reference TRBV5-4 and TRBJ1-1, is ETGVTQSPTHLIKTRGQQVTLRCSSQSGHNTVSWYQQALGQGPQFIFQYYREEENGRGNFPPRFSGLQFPNYSSELNVNALELDDSALYLCASSSESGRPDAFFGQGTRLTVV.

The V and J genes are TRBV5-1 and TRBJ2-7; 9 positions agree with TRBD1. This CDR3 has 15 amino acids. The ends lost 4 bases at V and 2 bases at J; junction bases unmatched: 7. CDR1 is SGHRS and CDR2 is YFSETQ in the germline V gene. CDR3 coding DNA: TGCGCCAGCAGCGACCGGGACAGGGAGACCTACGAGCAGTACTTC. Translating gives CASSDRDRETYEQYF. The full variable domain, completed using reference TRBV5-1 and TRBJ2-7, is KAGVTQTPRYLIKTRGQQVTLSCSPISGHRSVSWYQQTPGQGLQFLFEYFSETQRNKGNFPGRFSGRQFSNSRSEMNVSTLELGDSALYLCASSDRDRETYEQYFGPGTRLTVT.

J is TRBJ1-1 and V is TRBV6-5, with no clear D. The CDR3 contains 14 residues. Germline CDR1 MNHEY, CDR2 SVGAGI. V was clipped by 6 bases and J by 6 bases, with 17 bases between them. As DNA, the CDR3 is TGTGCCAGCAGCCCATTCCTCCCAGGCGCTGAAGCTTTCTTT. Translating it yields CASSPFLPGAEAFF.

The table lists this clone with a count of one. Here the CDR3 reads CASSLRSVGSTDTQYF. The DNA of the CDR3 is TGTGCCAGCAGCTTACGGAGCGTTGGGAGCACAGATACGCAGTATTTT. The rearrangement uses TRBV7-2 and TRBJ2-3; no clear D gene. Germline CDR1 and CDR2: SGHTA and FQGNSA. With 2 bases removed from V and 0 bases from J, the gap between germline ends came to 12 bases. The CDR3 spans 16 residues.

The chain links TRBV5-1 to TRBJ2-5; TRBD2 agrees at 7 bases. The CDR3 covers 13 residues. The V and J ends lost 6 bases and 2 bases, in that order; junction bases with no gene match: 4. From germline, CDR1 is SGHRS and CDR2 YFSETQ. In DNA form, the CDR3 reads TGCGCCAGCACCCTGGGGGGGCAAGAGACCCAGTACTTC. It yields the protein CASTLGGQETQYF.

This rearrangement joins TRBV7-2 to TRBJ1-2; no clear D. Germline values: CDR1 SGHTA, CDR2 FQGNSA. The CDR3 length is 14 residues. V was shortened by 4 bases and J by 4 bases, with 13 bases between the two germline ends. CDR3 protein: CASSSVGLSYGYTF. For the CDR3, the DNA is TGTGCCAGCAGCTCGGTCGGGTTGAGCTATGGCTACACCTTC.

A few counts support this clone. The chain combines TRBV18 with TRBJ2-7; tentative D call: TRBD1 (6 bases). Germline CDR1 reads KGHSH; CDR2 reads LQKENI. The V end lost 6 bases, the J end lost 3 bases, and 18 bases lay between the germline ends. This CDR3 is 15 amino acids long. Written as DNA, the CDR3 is TGTGCCAGCTCGCAGGGGCAGGAGTCCGGCTACGAGCAGTACTTC. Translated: CASSQGQESGYEQYF.

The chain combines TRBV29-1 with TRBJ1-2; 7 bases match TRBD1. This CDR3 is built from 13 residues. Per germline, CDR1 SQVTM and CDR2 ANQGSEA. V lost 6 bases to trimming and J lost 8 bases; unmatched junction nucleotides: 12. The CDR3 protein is CSVGDREFDGYTF. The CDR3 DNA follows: TGCAGCGTCGGTGACAGGGAATTTGACGGCTACACCTTC.

Here the CDR3 DNA reads TGCGCCAGCAGCCAAGATGTCACAGGGACAGGGGTGAACGAGCAGTACTTC. Translating gives CASSQDVTGTGVNEQYF. This chain connects TRBV4-1 to TRBJ2-7, with TRBD1 identical over 10 bases. The CDR3 extends over 17 amino acids. Losses at the gene ends were 0 bases for V and 5 bases for J; bases not matched to a gene: 10. Germline CDR1 is MGHRA and CDR2 is YSYEKL.

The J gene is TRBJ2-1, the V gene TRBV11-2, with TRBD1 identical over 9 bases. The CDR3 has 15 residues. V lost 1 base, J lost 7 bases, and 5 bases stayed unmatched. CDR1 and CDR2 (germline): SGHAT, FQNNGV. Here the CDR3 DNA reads TGTGCCAGCAGCTTAGTGGGGACAGGGTCGAATGAGCAGTTCTTC. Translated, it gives CASSLVGTGSNEQFF.